This T cell receptor (beta chain) was identified in a study of beta chain features in type 1 diabetes. Findings and limits, study-wide: Among all four CD4+ subsets, Type 1 diabetes patients had TCRB CDR3s that were moderately but significantly shorter.

The isolated RNA, all of it, was reverse transcribed, so expressed TCRB transcripts were what got sequenced. Clones were sequenced by immunoSEQ multiplex PCR, and TCRdb holds only the in-frame ones, with some missing. The table shows hundreds of thousands of clones, with around 15% occurring only once. In the case of this clone: Its antigen remains unknown.

The clonotype comes from a man in his late teens or twenties with type 1 diabetes. The sample taken for sequencing was naive CD4+ T cells from blood.

The CDR3: CASSVGTITYEQYF. The DNA of the CDR3 is TGTGCCAGCAGCGTAGGCACAATTACCTACGAGCAGTACTTC. V is TRBV9 and J is TRBJ2-7; D is unclear. The CDR3 has 14 amino acids. V lost 0 bases and J lost 2, with 9 bases in between. Per germline, CDR1 SGDLS and CDR2 YYNGEE. The whole variable domain, remainder taken from reference TRBV9 and TRBJ2-7, is DSGVTQTPKHLITATGQRVTLRCSPRSGDLSVYWYQQSLDQGLQFLIQYYNGEERAKGNILERFSAQQFPDLHSELNLSSLELGDSALYFCASSVGTITYEQYFGPGTRLTVT.